The 32 T cell receptor beta chains listed next were all sequenced from one sample in a study of technical replicates of blood from a few donors. Here immunoSEQ multiplex PCR was the method, and the copy in TCRdb shows in-frame clones only, minus some. The table includes about 53,000 clones, 86% detected once. What was sequenced was PBMCs. These receptors were collected from a human donor in good health. Some clones in this sample may be carry-over from other donors' samples.

The chain uses TRBV15 and TRBJ1-4; no clear D gene. Germline values: CDR1 LNHNV, CDR2 YYDKDF (reference sequence). V gave up 0 bases and J gave up 4 bases, with 12 bases separating them. The length of the CDR3 is 16 residues. The CDR3 nucleotides are TGTGCCACCAGCAGAGAAATGGACTCCTTTAATGAAAAACTGTTTTTT. It encodes CATSREMDSFNEKLFF.

V and J are TRBV7-3 and TRBJ2-2, with a weak D call TRBD1 (6 bases). The CDR3 extends over 18 amino acids. The V gene's germline CDR1 is SGHTA and CDR2 FQGTGA. V was trimmed by 1 base and J by 2 bases, leaving 17 bases between them. This CDR3 is CASSLIPQGQINTGELFF. The CDR3 DNA is TGTGCCAGCAGCTTAATCCCCCAGGGGCAGATAAACACCGGGGAGCTGTTTTTT.

The gene calls are TRBV7-2 and TRBJ2-5, with 10 nucleotides matching TRBD2. This CDR3 is built from 13 residues. Germline trimming cut 6 bases from V and 5 bases from J; bases unmatched to any gene: 3. Germline V gene sequence: CDR1 SGHTA, CDR2 FQGNSA. The CDR3 nucleotides read TGTGCCAGCAGGCCTAGCGGGAGTGAGACCCAGTACTTC. This sequence encodes CASRPSGSETQYF.

The chain carries TRBV2 and TRBJ2-7, with D hard to call. V was trimmed by 7 bases and J by 0 bases, leaving 4 bases between them. Germline values: CDR1 SNHLY, CDR2 FYNNEI. This CDR3 is 11 amino acids long. CDR3 coding DNA: TGTGCCAGCACTCGCTCCTACGAGCAGTACTTC. This encodes CASTRSYEQYF.

A few counts support this clone. The chain employs TRBV7-2 and TRBJ1-6, with D perhaps matching TRBD1 (5 bases). Per the germline V gene, CDR1 is SGHTA and CDR2 is FQGNSA. Trimming pared 5 bases from V and 6 bases from J, leaving 14 bases between. The CDR3 is 15 residues long. The CDR3, as DNA: TGTGCCAGCAGCGGCCGCGGAGGGGCTAATTCACCCCTCCACTTT. Protein product: CASSGRGGANSPLHF.

The chain joins TRBV6-5 to TRBJ2-4; D may be TRBD2 (5 bases). Germline V CDR1 and CDR2: MNHEY, SVGAGI. The V gene lost 0 bases and the J gene lost 10 bases, with 13 bases spanning the gap. CDR3 length: 14 amino acids. CDR3 DNA sequence: TGTGCCAGCAGTTACTCGATTCGGGCGGGTATTCAGTACTTC. It translates to CASSYSIRAGIQYF.

This chain links TRBV12-5 with TRBJ1-5, with 10 bases identical to TRBD1. J gave up 4 bases and V 6 bases, and 3 bases lay outside the gene matches. This CDR3 comprises 14 residues. The germline CDR1 and CDR2 sequences are LGHNT and FRNRAP. The CDR3 DNA follows: TGTGCTAGTGGCCGGGACAGGGGAAATCAGCCCCAGCATTTT. It specifies CASGRDRGNQPQHF.

This chain connects TRBV5-6 to TRBJ2-1; 11 bases match TRBD2. Germline V gene data show CDR1 as SGHDT and CDR2 as YYEEEE. Trimming cost V 0 bases and J 1 base; bases outside gene matches: 0. This CDR3 is built from 16 residues. CDR3: CASSLGTSGSYNEQFF. The CDR3 nucleotides are TGTGCCAGCAGCTTGGGGACTAGCGGGTCCTACAATGAGCAGTTCTTC.

The chain uses TRBV7-8 and TRBJ1-1; D may be TRBD1 (5 bases). This CDR3 contains 13 residues. Trimming took 1 base from V and 6 from J, leaving 9 bases between them. From germline, CDR1 is SGHVS and CDR2 FQNEAQ. The CDR3 here is CASSLDGHPEAFF. In nucleotides, the CDR3 is TGTGCCAGCAGCTTAGACGGACACCCTGAAGCTTTCTTT.

This sequence joins TRBV6-1 and TRBJ1-2; 9 bases match TRBD1. The CDR3 is 14 amino acids. CDR1 is MNHNS, CDR2 SASEGT, per germline. V lost 4 bases, J lost 6 bases, and 6 bases stayed unmatched. CDR3 amino acids: CASSVGQGRHGYTF. The CDR3 nucleotides are TGTGCCAGCAGTGTCGGACAGGGGAGGCATGGCTACACCTTC.

This clone appeared a single time. The rearrangement links TRBV2 to TRBJ1-1; a possible D gene is TRBD1 (5 bases). The CDR3 covers 14 residues. V gave up 6 bases and J gave up 0 bases, with 11 bases separating them. Per the germline V gene, CDR1 is SNHLY and CDR2 is FYNNEI. CDR3 sequence reads: CASSAGWMNTEAFF. The CDR3 DNA is TGTGCCAGCAGCGCAGGGTGGATGAACACTGAAGCTTTCTTT.

This clone turned up a few times. The chain joins TRBV7-2 to TRBJ1-5; weak D call: TRBD1 (6 bases). Germline CDR1 SGHTA, CDR2 FQGNSA. The CDR3 has 15 amino acids. Trimming cost V 1 base and J 3 bases, with 10 bases left between them. The CDR3 loop is CASSLVGQSNQPQHF. The CDR3 DNA reads TGTGCCAGCAGCTTAGTAGGACAGTCCAATCAGCCCCAGCATTTT.

This chain connects TRBV5-6 to TRBJ1-1; TRBD1 agrees at 10 bases. Trimming cost V 4 bases and J 0 bases; bases outside gene matches: 9. CDR1 and CDR2 from the germline V gene are SGHDT and YYEEEE. The CDR3 consists of 17 residues. As DNA, the CDR3 is TGTGCCAGCAGCAACGGACAGGGGGTTAAAATGAACACTGAAGCTTTCTTT. Amino acid sequence: CASSNGQGVKMNTEAFF.

This chain uses TRBV6-6 with TRBJ2-1; 7 positions match TRBD2. Germline assignment: CDR1 MNHNY and CDR2 SVGAGI (reference sequence). This CDR3 contains 14 residues. The J segment lost 6 bases and the V segment lost 4 bases, leaving 6 bases of the junction unmatched. The CDR3 reads CASSSPASGNEQFF. The CDR3 DNA reads as TGTGCCAGCAGTTCGCCGGCTAGCGGCAATGAGCAGTTCTTC.

The rearrangement links TRBV6-5 to TRBJ1-6; possibly TRBD1 for D (6 bases). Trimming cost V 0 bases and J 10 bases, with 13 bases left between them. CDR1 and CDR2 (germline): MNHEY, SVGAGI. The CDR3 is 15 amino acids. The CDR3 reads CASSYSFRGGSPLHF. CDR3 in DNA: TGTGCCAGCAGTTACTCGTTCAGGGGTGGCTCACCCCTCCACTTT.

V and J are TRBV27 and TRBJ2-7; 8 bases line up with TRBD1. CDR3 length: 15 amino acids. The V segment lost 5 bases and the J segment 2 bases; nucleotides outside the gene matches: 8. Looked up from germline, CDR1 is MNHEY and CDR2 is SMNVEV (reference sequence). CDR3 sequence (DNA): TGTGCCAGCAGTCCGAACCGGGACAGGACCTACGAGCAGTACTTC. This gives the protein CASSPNRDRTYEQYF.

The chain employs TRBV4-3 and TRBJ2-6; 8 bases map to TRBD1. CDR1 is LGHNA and CDR2 is YSLEER in the germline V gene. The V gene end was trimmed by 0 bases and the J gene end by 0 bases; junction bases not matched to a gene: 4. The CDR3 loop spans 18 amino acids. The CDR3 protein is CASSQDGTGVSGANVLTF. CDR3 bases: TGCGCCAGCAGCCAAGATGGGACAGGAGTCTCTGGGGCCAACGTCCTGACTTTC.

This rearrangement joins TRBV28 to TRBJ2-7, with 16 bases identical to TRBD2. The CDR3 is 22 residues long. CDR1 is MDHEN, CDR2 SYDVKM, per germline. V was pared by 4 bases and J by 4 bases, with 22 bases of the junction left unmatched. The CDR3 reads CASSSIYKGGTSGGAIGYEQYF. The CDR3 DNA reads TGTGCCAGCAGTTCTATATACAAGGGTGGGACTAGCGGGGGGGCGATCGGTTACGAGCAGTACTTC. Filled out from reference TRBV28 and TRBJ2-7, the complete variable domain reads DVKVTQSSRYLVKRTGEKVFLECVQDMDHENMFWYRQDPGLGLRLIYFSYDVKMKEKGDIPEGYSVSREKKERFSLILESASTNQTSMYLCASSSIYKGGTSGGAIGYEQYFGPGTRLTVT.

The chain uses TRBV7-6 and TRBJ1-3; the D is unclear. V gave up 5 bases and J gave up 0 bases, with 14 bases separating them. This CDR3 is built from 16 residues. CDR1 and CDR2 (germline): SGHVS, FNYEAQ. CDR3 DNA sequence: TGTGCCAGCAGCCCCCGGATCCTAGACTCTGGAAACACCATATATTTT. Its protein is CASSPRILDSGNTIYF.

This chain joins TRBV27 and TRBJ2-7, with 10 bases that match TRBD1. This CDR3 comprises 16 residues. The germline gives CDR1 MNHEY, CDR2 SMNVEV (reference sequence). After removal of 5 bases from V and 3 bases from J, the junction contained 10 bases not matched to a gene. CDR3 sequence: CASSTNLWTGGYEQYF. DNA of the CDR3: TGTGCCAGCAGTACGAACCTCTGGACAGGGGGCTACGAGCAGTACTTC.

The CDR3 loop reads CSVEVGVRERSTDTQYF. The CDR3 nucleotides read TGCAGCGTTGAAGTAGGAGTCAGGGAACGTAGCACAGATACGCAGTATTTT. The chain couples TRBV29-1 to TRBJ2-3; maybe TRBD1 (5 bases). The CDR3 is made up of 17 amino acids. Trimming stripped 1 base from V and 0 bases from J, with 17 bases between. Per germline, CDR1 SQVTM and CDR2 ANQGSEA.

V usage is TRBV5-8 and J usage is TRBJ2-7; 9 bases agree with TRBD1. Germline CDR1 SGHTS, CDR2 YDEGEE. Trimming took 4 bases from V and 2 from J; bases not matched to a gene: 7. This CDR3 has 15 amino acids. The CDR3 spells CASSRGQGPTYEQYF. As DNA, the CDR3 is TGTGCCAGCAGCCGGGGACAGGGCCCAACCTACGAGCAGTACTTC.

The V gene is TRBV6-1, the J gene TRBJ2-7; TRBD1 matches at 7 bases. The CDR3 has 14 amino acids. V shed 4 bases and J 1 base; nucleotides not matched to a gene: 4. Germline loops: CDR1 MNHNS, CDR2 SASEGT. As DNA, the CDR3 is TGTGCCAGCAGTGGCCGGGACAGTTCCTACGAGCAGTACTTC. It encodes CASSGRDSSYEQYF.

The chain recombines TRBV4-2 with TRBJ2-7; D might be TRBD2 (5 bases). Germline V gene sequence: CDR1 LGHNA, CDR2 YNFKEQ. Trimming pared 0 bases from V and 0 bases from J, leaving 9 bases between. This CDR3 has 15 amino acids. The CDR3 protein is CASSQEWRASYEQYF. In nucleotides, the CDR3 is TGTGCCAGCAGCCAAGAGTGGCGGGCCTCCTACGAGCAGTACTTC.

V usage is TRBV7-2 and J usage is TRBJ2-2; no reliable D call. This CDR3 comprises 11 residues. CDR1 SGHTA and CDR2 FQGNSA come from the germline V gene. Trimming stripped 2 bases from V and 7 bases from J, with 2 bases between. The DNA for the CDR3 is TGTGCCAGCAGCTTATACGGGGAGCTGTTTTTT. Translation gives CASSLYGELFF.

The rearrangement joins TRBV18 to TRBJ1-5; 7 bases align to TRBD1. V was clipped by 5 bases and J by 0 bases; unmatched bases: 4. Germline V gene data show CDR1 as KGHSH and CDR2 as LQKENI. The CDR3 runs 15 residues. CDR3 in DNA: TGTGCCAGCTCAGCCGGGACAGTTAGCAATCAGCCCCAGCATTTT. As protein: CASSAGTVSNQPQHF.

This clone has only a few counts. The rearrangement uses TRBV4-2 and TRBJ2-7, with D possibly TRBD2 on 6 matching bases. Germline V CDR1 and CDR2: LGHNA, YNFKEQ. The ends were cut back, 5 bases at V and 3 bases at J, with 20 bases in the middle. This CDR3 is 16 amino acids long. This chain's CDR3 is CASSNPGVTAIYEQYF. In nucleotides, the CDR3 is TGTGCCAGCAGCAACCCGGGGGTCACCGCCATCTACGAGCAGTACTTC.

The chain combines TRBV19 with TRBJ2-7; D is possibly TRBD2 (6 bases). CDR1 and CDR2 (germline): LNHDA, SQIVND (reference sequence). This CDR3 spans 14 amino acids. V shed 3 bases and J shed 1 base, with 10 bases lying between them. The CDR3 here is CASSMGGPSYEQYF. Here the CDR3 DNA reads TGTGCCAGTAGTATGGGGGGTCCATCCTACGAGCAGTACTTC.

This clone was counted a few times. The J gene is TRBJ1-1, the V gene TRBV18; 11 bases are shared with TRBD1. Germline V gene lookup returns CDR1 KGHSH and CDR2 LQKENI. Unmatched junction bases numbered 3, after V lost 5 bases and J lost 1 base. This CDR3 has 15 amino acids. CDR3 DNA: TGTGCCAGCTCAGGGGACAGGGGGACGAACACTGAAGCTTTCTTT. Its translation: CASSGDRGTNTEAFF.

The chain recombines TRBV4-1 with TRBJ1-2; D gene ambiguous. This CDR3 has 15 amino acids. V gave up 4 bases and J gave up 2 bases, with 14 bases separating them. Germline CDR1 MGHRA, CDR2 YSYEKL. The CDR3 loop reads CASSRRSTENYGYTF. In nucleotides, the CDR3 is TGCGCCAGCAGCCGACGGAGTACTGAAAACTATGGCTACACCTTC.

V is TRBV30 and J is TRBJ2-1; the D is unclear. The length of the CDR3 is 13 residues. The germline V gene has CDR1 GTSNPN and CDR2 SVGIG (reference sequence). Trimming took off 2 bases at V and 10 bases at J, with 15 bases between the two ends. CDR3 DNA sequence: TGTGCCTGGAGTCCGAGTATAGCAGAAGAGCAGTTCTTC. Amino acids: CAWSPSIAEEQFF.

This chain links TRBV15 with TRBJ2-3; TRBD2 aligns across 13 bases. From germline, CDR1 is LNHNV and CDR2 YYDKDF (reference sequence). The V gene end was trimmed by 3 bases and the J gene end by 6 bases; junction bases not matched to a gene: 9. The CDR3 length is 17 residues. CDR3 DNA: TGTGCCACCAGCAGGGAAAGACTAGCGGGAGGTCGGGATACGCAGTATTTT. It codes for CATSRERLAGGRDTQYF.